This TCR beta chain was recovered during a study of neurological immune-mediated disorders. 5'RACE with 10-nucleotide random UMIs produced the cDNA. TCRdb analysed the 5' RACE reads with MiXCR anew, one entry per CDR3 protein. Here the sample spans some 55,000 distinct CDR3 sequences, roughly 8.4% being singletons. With V trimmed by 8 bases and J by 6 bases, 15 bases remained unmatched. The V gene's germline CDR1 is MGHRA and CDR2 YSYEKL. The CDR3 contains 16 residues. This clonotype was seen at least ten times. Time point reported: longitudinal time-point 3. This receptor was obtained from a woman between 40 and 50 years old in good health. The rearrangement links TRBV4-1 to TRBJ2-3, with 9 positions matching TRBD1. The sequencing sample was made of PBMCs. The CDR3 reads CASRRQGQGFSDTQYF. As DNA, the CDR3 is TGCGCCAGCCGACGCCAAGGACAGGGGTTCTCCGATACGCAGTATTTT.